This TCR beta chain appears in the sequencing data of a study of CD8 T cells in Susac syndrome. Turning to this clonotype: What it recognizes is unknown.

CDR1 and CDR2 (germline): MNHEY, SMNVEV (reference sequence). The ends were cut back, 3 bases at V and 7 bases at J, with 13 bases in the middle. The CDR3 loop spans 15 amino acids. Random hexamers were used to reverse transcribe the RNA input (about 0.45 to 1 ug). TCRdb fed the immunoSEQ multiplex PCR reads into MiXCR, producing one record per CDR3 protein. The repertoire includes about 430,000 distinct CDR3 sequences, approximately 85% of them detected once, and about 0.12% sits in the top ten. The multiple sclerosis controls were treatment-naive patients, and their relapsing-remitting disease was stable or active. Study-wide points: The authors acknowledged that the study's TCR sequencing and HLA analysis involved relatively few individuals.

The chain uses TRBV27 and TRBJ1-6; possible D gene TRBD1, 6 bases. Sequencing was done on a sample of CD8+ T cells from PBMCs. The TCR comes from a human donor with multiple sclerosis. CDR3: CASSFGGGPNSPLHF. CDR3 bases: TGTGCCAGCAGTTTTGGGGGGGGCCCCAATTCACCCCTCCACTTT.